Below, 24 T cell receptor beta chains from the same sample are listed, as sequenced in a study of response to subunit inactivated influenza vaccine. MiXCR, applied by TCRdb to the RT-PCR reads, yields one record per CDR3 protein. The sample holds approximately 230,000 distinct CDR3 sequences, 10% to 15% seen once. Sequences were derived from non-naive T cells sorted from PBMCs, sampled 14 to 15 days before vaccination. The source of these receptors is a man aged 50-60 years who received an inactivated influenza vaccine.

This clonotype was counted a few times. The V call is TRBV7-2, the J call TRBJ2-2, with 9 bases fitting TRBD2. The CDR3 consists of 14 residues. V was clipped by 9 bases and J by 2 bases; unmatched bases: 4. The germline gives CDR1 SGHTA, CDR2 FQGNSA. The CDR3 DNA reads TGTGCCAGTCCACTAGCGGGCAACACCGGGGAGCTGTTTTTT. This sequence encodes CASPLAGNTGELFF.

The chain combines TRBV27 with TRBJ1-2, with D possibly TRBD1 on 6 matching bases. Germline lookup yields CDR1 MNHEY and CDR2 SMNVEV (reference sequence). The CDR3 contains 14 residues. Between the trimmed V and J ends, which lost 11 bases and 8 bases, there was a span of 24 bases. CDR3 loop: CARGWGHLVLGYTF. The CDR3 DNA is TGTGCCCGCGGGTGGGGACACCTAGTTTTGGGCTACACCTTC.

In its sample, this clonotype was seen a few times. The chain has TRBV20-1 and TRBJ1-2; D ambiguous. V was clipped by 3 bases and J by 5 bases, with 7 bases between them. From germline, CDR1 is DFQATT and CDR2 SNEGSKA (reference sequence). The length of the CDR3 is 11 residues. In nucleotides, the CDR3 is TGCAGTGCTAGCGCCGGGTATGGCTACACCTTC. Its protein is CSASAGYGYTF.

This clonotype has just a few counts. This chain links TRBV7-2 with TRBJ2-3, with D possibly being TRBD1 or TRBD2 (5 bases each). CDR3 size: 14 residues. Germline-derived CDR1 and CDR2 are SGHTA and FQGNSA. Trimming left V 5 bases short and J 10 bases short, with 19 bases between. CDR3 amino acids: CASSKGRGWVSQYF. The CDR3 nucleotides are TGTGCCAGCAGCAAGGGACGGGGCTGGGTGTCGCAGTATTTT.

This clonotype was observed a few times. The rearrangement uses TRBV2 and TRBJ2-2; weak D call: TRBD1 (7 bases). The CDR3 runs 14 residues. Trimming shortened V by 6 bases and J by 3 bases, and 11 bases separated the two germline ends. The germline V gene encodes CDR1 SNHLY and CDR2 FYNNEI. This chain's CDR3 is CASSGGQYTGELFF. CDR3 nucleotides: TGTGCCAGCAGCGGGGGACAGTACACCGGGGAGCTGTTTTTT.

There are many counts of this clonotype. The J gene is TRBJ2-1, the V gene TRBV7-9; perhaps TRBD2 as D (6 bases). From germline, CDR1 is SEHNR and CDR2 FQNEAQ (reference sequence). V shed 1 base and J shed 3 bases, with 10 bases lying between them. CDR3 length: 15 amino acids. The CDR3 spells CASSLGGLNYNEQFF. Written as DNA, the CDR3 is TGTGCCAGCAGCTTAGGGGGACTGAACTACAATGAGCAGTTCTTC.

The table lists this clonotype with a few counts. V usage is TRBV25-1 and J usage is TRBJ2-7; D remains unclear. The CDR3 totals 11 residues. Germline values: CDR1 MGHDK, CDR2 SYGVNS. V lost 2 bases, J lost 5 bases, and 4 bases lay in between. CDR3 loop: CASSENHEQYF. The CDR3, as DNA: TGTGCCAGCAGTGAAAATCACGAGCAGTACTTC.

V and J are TRBV24-1 and TRBJ2-3, with D tentatively TRBD1 or TRBD2 (6 bases each). The V gene lost 2 bases and the J gene lost 3 bases, with 20 bases spanning the gap. CDR1 and CDR2 (germline): KGHDR, SFDVKD. CDR3 length: 18 amino acids. Written as DNA, the CDR3 is TGTGCCACCAGTGATTCCACGCCTCAGGGGAGGCCGACAGATACGCAGTATTTT. It is translated as CATSDSTPQGRPTDTQYF.

CDR3 region: CASRVQGARSYGYTF. For the CDR3, the DNA is TGTGCCAGCCGTGTTCAGGGGGCGCGTAGCTATGGCTACACCTTC. V is TRBV10-3 and J is TRBJ1-2; 8 nucleotides line up with TRBD1. Germline CDR1 reads ENHRY; CDR2 reads SYGVKD. The ends lost 10 bases at V and 4 bases at J; junction bases unmatched: 14. The CDR3 extends over 15 amino acids.

This clonotype was detected a few times. The chain employs TRBV6-1 and TRBJ2-7, with a tentative D call TRBD1 (6 bases). This CDR3 has 13 residues. The V end was cut by 4 bases, the J end by 6 bases, with 13 bases between. The germline CDR1 and CDR2 sequences are MNHNS and SASEGT. This CDR3 is CASSVLIGGEQYF. The CDR3 DNA sequence: TGTGCCAGCAGTGTTCTAATAGGGGGCGAGCAGTACTTC.

A few counts support this clonotype. The rearrangement joins TRBV5-1 to TRBJ1-2; 7 nucleotides agree with TRBD1. Unmatched junction bases numbered 5, after V lost 4 bases and J lost 8 bases. This CDR3 comprises 12 residues. The germline gives CDR1 SGHRS, CDR2 YFSETQ. CDR3 sequence: CASSTGTVGYTF. CDR3 bases: TGCGCCAGCAGCACCGGGACAGTCGGCTACACCTTC.

This clonotype occurred a few times. The chain couples TRBV7-2 to TRBJ1-1; the D is unclear. The CDR3 length is 14 residues. Germline values: CDR1 SGHTA, CDR2 FQGNSA. Deletions cut 8 bases from V and 0 bases from J, with 13 bases between. CDR3 residues: CASGLIRMNTEAFF. Here the CDR3 DNA reads TGTGCCAGCGGACTCATTCGGATGAACACTGAAGCTTTCTTT.

This clonotype was counted a few times. The gene calls are TRBV3-1 and TRBJ1-6; no reliable D call. CDR3 length: 12 residues. Germline CDR1 reads LGHDT; CDR2 reads YNNKEL (reference sequence). The ends were cut back, 3 bases at V and 9 bases at J, with 6 bases in the middle. DNA for the CDR3: TGTGCCAGCAGCCAGGGTTCTTCACCCCTCCACTTT. As protein: CASSQGSSPLHF.

There are many counts of this clonotype. V gene TRBV7-6 combines with J gene TRBJ2-7; 9 nucleotides agree with TRBD2. This CDR3 comprises 15 residues. The V segment lost 1 base and the J segment 2 bases; nucleotides outside the gene matches: 3. CDR1 SGHVS and CDR2 FNYEAQ come from the germline V gene. Here the CDR3 reads CASSLDLAGTYEQYF. CDR3 sequence (DNA): TGTGCCAGCAGCTTAGATCTAGCGGGGACCTACGAGCAGTACTTC.

This clonotype came up many times. The chain joins TRBV29-1 to TRBJ2-2; D possibly corresponds to TRBD2 (5 bases). There are 13 residues in the CDR3. CDR1 is SQVTM, CDR2 ANQGSEA, per germline. V lost 6 bases to trimming and J lost 6 bases, with 14 bases between them. CDR3 loop: CSVVDWESGELFF. The DNA of the CDR3 is TGCAGCGTCGTTGATTGGGAGTCCGGGGAGCTGTTTTTT.

This clonotype appeared a few times. The V gene is TRBV4-3, the J gene TRBJ2-3; TRBD2 matches at 11 bases. The CDR3 runs to 18 residues. Trimming cost V 1 base and J 2 bases; bases outside gene matches: 8. Germline lookup yields CDR1 LGHNA and CDR2 YSLEER. CDR3 sequence reads: CASSQAPLAGAITDTQYF. The CDR3 DNA is TGCGCCAGCAGCCAAGCCCCACTAGCGGGGGCGATCACAGATACGCAGTATTTT.

The sample holds a few counts of this clonotype. CDR3 in amino acids: CSAKGLAGLGYEQYF. The CDR3 coding sequence is TGCAGTGCTAAGGGGCTAGCGGGGCTCGGCTACGAGCAGTACTTC. The chain joins TRBV20-1 to TRBJ2-7; 9 nucleotides agree with TRBD2. Trimming took 4 bases from V and 3 from J; bases not matched to a gene: 10. The CDR3 is 15 residues long. Germline values: CDR1 DFQATT, CDR2 SNEGSKA (reference sequence).

This clonotype was detected many times. This chain connects TRBV4-3 to TRBJ2-1, with D hard to call. This CDR3 is 14 amino acids long. Germline lookup yields CDR1 LGHNA and CDR2 YSLEER. V lost 2 bases, J lost 2 bases, and 7 bases lay in between. CDR3 amino acids: CASSQSRTYNEQFF. The DNA for the CDR3 is TGCGCCAGCAGCCAATCAAGAACCTACAATGAGCAGTTCTTC.

This chain links TRBV10-2 with TRBJ1-3, with D possibly being TRBD1 (6 bases). This CDR3 region has 15 residues. Trimming left V 3 bases short and J 0 bases short, with 9 bases between. Germline values: CDR1 WSHSY, CDR2 SAAADI. CDR3 bases: TGCGCCAGCAGTGAACAGGGAAACTCTGGAAACACCATATATTTT. This gives the protein CASSEQGNSGNTIYF.

This clonotype was counted at least ten times. The chain employs TRBV5-1 and TRBJ1-1; D not certain. The V end lost 3 bases, the J end lost 1 base, and 7 bases lay between the germline ends. Germline lookup yields CDR1 SGHRS and CDR2 YFSETQ. This CDR3 region has 13 residues. The CDR3 here is CASSSVGNTEAFF. CDR3 in DNA: TGCGCCAGCAGCTCGGTGGGGAACACTGAAGCTTTCTTT.

This clonotype occurred many times. The chain carries TRBV7-2 and TRBJ2-7; D not resolved. This CDR3 has 14 residues. With 1 base removed from V and 4 bases from J, the gap between germline ends came to 11 bases. Germline values: CDR1 SGHTA, CDR2 FQGNSA. The chain's CDR3 is CASSLVSSLYEQYF. CDR3 DNA: TGTGCCAGCAGCTTAGTTTCCTCTCTGTACGAGCAGTACTTC.

This clonotype was counted ten times or more. The rearrangement uses TRBV4-2 and TRBJ2-7, with no clear D. The germline CDR1 and CDR2 sequences are LGHNA and YNFKEQ. Deletions cut 0 bases from V and 0 bases from J, with 15 bases between. The length of the CDR3 is 17 residues. The CDR3 bases are TGTGCCAGCAGCCAAGATCTGGGATCATCTTTCTCCTACGAGCAGTACTTC. Encoded protein: CASSQDLGSSFSYEQYF.

The chain employs TRBV27 and TRBJ2-2, with 10 bases fitting TRBD1. Germline CDR1 is MNHEY and CDR2 is SMNVEV (reference sequence). Trimming removed 2 bases from V and 4 bases from J; junction bases left unmatched: 7. This CDR3 comprises 17 residues. The CDR3 DNA reads as TGTGCCAGCAGTTTAGACTCAGACAGGGGGCGCACCGGGGAGCTGTTTTTT. The encoded protein is CASSLDSDRGRTGELFF.

In this sample, this clonotype turned up a few times. The chain links TRBV9 to TRBJ1-3; the D gene is possibly TRBD1 (5 bases). Germline-derived CDR1 and CDR2 are SGDLS and YYNGEE. There are 16 residues in the CDR3. V was clipped by 7 bases and J by 0 bases, with 17 bases between them. The CDR3 is CASDPGAQSSGNTIYF. CDR3 coding DNA: TGTGCCAGCGACCCTGGGGCTCAGAGCTCTGGAAACACCATATATTTT.